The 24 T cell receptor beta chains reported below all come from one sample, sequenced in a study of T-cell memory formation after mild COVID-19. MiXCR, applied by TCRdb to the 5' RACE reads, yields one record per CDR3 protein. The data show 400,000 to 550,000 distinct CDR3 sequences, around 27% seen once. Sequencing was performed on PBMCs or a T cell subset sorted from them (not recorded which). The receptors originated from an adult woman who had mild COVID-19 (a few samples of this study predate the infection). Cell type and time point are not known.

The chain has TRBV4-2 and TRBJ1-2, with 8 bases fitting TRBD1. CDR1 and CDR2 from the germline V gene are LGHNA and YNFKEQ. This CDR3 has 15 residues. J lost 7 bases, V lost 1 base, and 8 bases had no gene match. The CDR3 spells CASSQGQGQWGGYTF. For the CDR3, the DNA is TGTGCCAGCAGCCAAGGACAGGGGCAGTGGGGTGGCTACACCTTC.

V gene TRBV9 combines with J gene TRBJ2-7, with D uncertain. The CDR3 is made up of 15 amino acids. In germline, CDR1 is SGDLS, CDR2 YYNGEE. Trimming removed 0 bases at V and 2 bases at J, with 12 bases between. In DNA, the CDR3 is TGTGCCAGCAGCGTAGGAGGTAGCTCGGCCTACGAGCAGTACTTC. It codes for CASSVGGSSAYEQYF.

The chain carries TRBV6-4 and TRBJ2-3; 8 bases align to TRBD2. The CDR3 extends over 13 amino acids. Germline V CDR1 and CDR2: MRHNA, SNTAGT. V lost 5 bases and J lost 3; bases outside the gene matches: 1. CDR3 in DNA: TGTGCCAGCAGTAAGCGGGAGACAGATACGCAGTATTTT. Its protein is CASSKRETDTQYF.

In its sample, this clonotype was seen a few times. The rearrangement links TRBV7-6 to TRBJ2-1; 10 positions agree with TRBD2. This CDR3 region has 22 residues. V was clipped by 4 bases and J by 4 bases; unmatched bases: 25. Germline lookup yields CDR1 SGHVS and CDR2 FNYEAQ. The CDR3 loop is CASSSYASGTSASQRYYNEQFF. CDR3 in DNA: TGTGCCAGCAGCTCCTATGCCTCCGGGACTAGCGCCTCGCAACGTTATTACAATGAGCAGTTCTTC.

Here the CDR3 DNA reads TGTGCCATCAGTGTAGCGGCAGGGGGTTACTATGGCTACACCTTC. As protein: CAISVAAGGYYGYTF. The chain recombines TRBV10-3 with TRBJ1-2, with 7 bases aligning to TRBD1. V lost 4 bases, J lost 3 bases, and 8 bases stayed unmatched. In germline, CDR1 is ENHRY, CDR2 SYGVKD. The CDR3 loop spans 15 amino acids.

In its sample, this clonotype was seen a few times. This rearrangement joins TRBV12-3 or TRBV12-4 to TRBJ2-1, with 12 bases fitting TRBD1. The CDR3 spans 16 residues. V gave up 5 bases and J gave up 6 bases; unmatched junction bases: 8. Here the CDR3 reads CASSLGTGGVSNEQFF. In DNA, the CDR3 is TGTGCCAGCAGTCTCGGGACAGGGGGCGTTAGCAATGAGCAGTTCTTC.

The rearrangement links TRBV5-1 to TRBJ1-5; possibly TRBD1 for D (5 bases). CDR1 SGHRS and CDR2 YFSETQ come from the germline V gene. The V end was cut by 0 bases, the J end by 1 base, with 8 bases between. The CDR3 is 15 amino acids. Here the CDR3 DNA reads TGCGCCAGCAGCTTGGGAGGGGCGAGCAATCAGCCCCAGCATTTT. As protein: CASSLGGASNQPQHF.

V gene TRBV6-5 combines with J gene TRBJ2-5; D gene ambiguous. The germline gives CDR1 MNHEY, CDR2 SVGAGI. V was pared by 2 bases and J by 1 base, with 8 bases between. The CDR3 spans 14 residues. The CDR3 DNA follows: TGTGCCAGCAGTTACCTGGGTCCCCAAGAGACCCAGTACTTC. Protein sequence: CASSYLGPQETQYF.

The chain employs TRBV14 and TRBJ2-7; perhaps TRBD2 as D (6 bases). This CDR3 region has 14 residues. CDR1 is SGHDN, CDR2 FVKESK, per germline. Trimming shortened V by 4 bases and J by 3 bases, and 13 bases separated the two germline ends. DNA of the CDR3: TGTGCCAGCAGCCCACGCGGGAAAGGCTACGAGCAGTACTTC. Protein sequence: CASSPRGKGYEQYF. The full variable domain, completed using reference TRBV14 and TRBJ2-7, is EAGVTQFPSHSVIEKGQTVTLRCDPISGHDNLYWYRRVMGKEIKFLLHFVKESKQDESGMPNNRFLAERTGGTYSTLKVQPAELEDSGVYFCASSPRGKGYEQYFGPGTRLTVT.

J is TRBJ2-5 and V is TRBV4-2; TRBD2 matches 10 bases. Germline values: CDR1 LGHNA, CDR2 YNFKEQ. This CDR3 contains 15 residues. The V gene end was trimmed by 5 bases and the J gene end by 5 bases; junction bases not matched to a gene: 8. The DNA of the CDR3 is TGTGCCAGCAGCTCCCAGCGGGAGGGCCTGGAGACCCAGTACTTC. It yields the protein CASSSQREGLETQYF.

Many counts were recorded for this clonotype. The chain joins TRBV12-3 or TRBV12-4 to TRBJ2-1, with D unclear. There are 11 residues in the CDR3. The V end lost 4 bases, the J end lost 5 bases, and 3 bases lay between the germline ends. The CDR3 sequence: CASSSHNEQFF. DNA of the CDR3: TGTGCCAGCAGTTCTCACAATGAGCAGTTCTTC.

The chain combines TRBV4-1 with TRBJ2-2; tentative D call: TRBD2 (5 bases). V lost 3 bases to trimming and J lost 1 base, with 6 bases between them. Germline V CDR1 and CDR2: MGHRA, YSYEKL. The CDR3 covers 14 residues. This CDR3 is CASSQGENTGELFF. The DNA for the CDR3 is TGCGCCAGCAGCCAGGGAGAGAACACCGGGGAGCTGTTTTTT.

The CDR3: CASSFGRTSTDTQYF. CDR3 bases: TGTGCCAGCAGCTTCGGGCGGACTAGCACAGATACGCAGTATTTT. The V call is TRBV11-2, the J call TRBJ2-3; a weak D match, TRBD2 (5 bases). Per germline, CDR1 SGHAT and CDR2 FQNNGV. There are 15 residues in the CDR3. With 3 bases removed from V and 0 bases from J, the gap between germline ends came to 10 bases.

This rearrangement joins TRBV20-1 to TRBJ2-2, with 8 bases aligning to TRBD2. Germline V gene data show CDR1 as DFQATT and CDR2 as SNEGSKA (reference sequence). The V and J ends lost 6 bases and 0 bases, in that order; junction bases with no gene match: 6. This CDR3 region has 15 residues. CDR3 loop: CSAYPGLANTGELFF. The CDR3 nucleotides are TGCAGTGCGTATCCGGGACTAGCGAACACCGGGGAGCTGTTTTTT.

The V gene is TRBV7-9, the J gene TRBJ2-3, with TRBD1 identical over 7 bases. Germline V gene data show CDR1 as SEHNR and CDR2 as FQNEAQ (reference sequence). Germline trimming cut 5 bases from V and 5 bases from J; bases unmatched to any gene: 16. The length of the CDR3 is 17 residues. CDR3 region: CASSPPSDRYRKDTQYF. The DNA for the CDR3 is TGTGCCAGCAGCCCCCCATCGGACAGGTACAGAAAAGATACGCAGTATTTT.

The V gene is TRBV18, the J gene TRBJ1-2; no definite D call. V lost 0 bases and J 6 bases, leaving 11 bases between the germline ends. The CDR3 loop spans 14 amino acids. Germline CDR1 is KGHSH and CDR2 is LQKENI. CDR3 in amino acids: CASSPPTRVHGYTF. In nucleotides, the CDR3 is TGTGCCAGCTCACCACCAACCCGGGTCCATGGCTACACCTTC.

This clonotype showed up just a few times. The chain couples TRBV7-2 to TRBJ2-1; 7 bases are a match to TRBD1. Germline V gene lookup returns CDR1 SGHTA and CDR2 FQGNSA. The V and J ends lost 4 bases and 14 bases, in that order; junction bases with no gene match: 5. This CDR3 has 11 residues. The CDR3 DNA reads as TGTGCCAGCAGCTCGGGACAGAGGAAGTTCTTC. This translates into CASSSGQRKFF.

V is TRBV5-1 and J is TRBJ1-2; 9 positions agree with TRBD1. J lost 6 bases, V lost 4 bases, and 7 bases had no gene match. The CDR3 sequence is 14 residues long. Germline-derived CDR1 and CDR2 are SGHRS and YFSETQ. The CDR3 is CASSVTGGVDGYTF. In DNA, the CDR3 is TGCGCCAGCAGCGTTACAGGGGGCGTCGATGGCTACACCTTC.

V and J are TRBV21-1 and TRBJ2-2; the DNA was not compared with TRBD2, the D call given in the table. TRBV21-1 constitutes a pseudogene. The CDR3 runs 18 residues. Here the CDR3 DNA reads TGTGCCAGCAGCCAAACGGCGGGGGGGACTAACAACACCGGGGAGCTGTTTTTT. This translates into CASSQTAGGTNNTGELFF.

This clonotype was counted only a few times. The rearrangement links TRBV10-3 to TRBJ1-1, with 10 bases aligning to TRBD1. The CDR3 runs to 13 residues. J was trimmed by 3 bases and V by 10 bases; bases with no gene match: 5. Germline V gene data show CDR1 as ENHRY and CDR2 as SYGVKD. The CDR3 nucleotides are TGTGCCACTCGTGGGACAGGGGACACTGAAGCTTTCTTT. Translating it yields CATRGTGDTEAFF.

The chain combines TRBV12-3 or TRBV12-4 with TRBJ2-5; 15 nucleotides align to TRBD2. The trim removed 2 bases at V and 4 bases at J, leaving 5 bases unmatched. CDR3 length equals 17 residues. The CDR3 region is CASSLPGLAGGGETQYF. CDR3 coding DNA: TGTGCCAGCAGTTTACCGGGACTAGCGGGGGGCGGAGAGACCCAGTACTTC.

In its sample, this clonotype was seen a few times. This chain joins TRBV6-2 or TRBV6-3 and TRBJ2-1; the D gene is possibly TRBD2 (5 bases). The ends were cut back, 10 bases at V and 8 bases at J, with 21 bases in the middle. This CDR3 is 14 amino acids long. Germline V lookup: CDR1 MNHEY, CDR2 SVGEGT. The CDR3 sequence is CATNKLAPLDEQFF. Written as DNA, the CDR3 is TGTGCCACCAACAAATTAGCGCCCCTAGATGAGCAGTTCTTC.

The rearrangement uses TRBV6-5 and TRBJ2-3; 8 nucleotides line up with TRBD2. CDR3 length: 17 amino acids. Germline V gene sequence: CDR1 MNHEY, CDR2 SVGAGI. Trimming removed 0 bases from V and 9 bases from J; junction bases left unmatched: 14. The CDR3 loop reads CASSYSRAVSGGGTQYF. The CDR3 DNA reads TGTGCCAGCAGTTACTCGAGGGCGGTTTCTGGCGGGGGGACGCAGTATTTT.

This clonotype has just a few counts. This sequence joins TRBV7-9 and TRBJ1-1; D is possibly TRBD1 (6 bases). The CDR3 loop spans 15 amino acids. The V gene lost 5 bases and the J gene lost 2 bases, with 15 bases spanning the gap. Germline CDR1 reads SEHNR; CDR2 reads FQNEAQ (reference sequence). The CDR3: CASSLLVRGNTEAFF. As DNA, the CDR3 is TGTGCCAGCAGCCTTCTGGTCAGGGGAAACACTGAAGCTTTCTTT.